This TCR beta chain was recovered during a study of shared clonotypes between healthy human individuals. Findings of the study overall: Researchers sampled only blood; tissue repertoires likely differ. Non-shared clonotypes had lower generation probabilities than clonotypes shared by all four sorted-subset donors.

Authors' analysis steps: Junction-only immunoSEQ sequences carried no quality scores, so filtering differed. Profiling relied on immunoSEQ multiplex PCR, and the TCRdb table lists in-frame clones only, not all of them. The DNA was the basis for D and trimming; V, J and clone size are from that table. The table includes millions of clones, approximately 94% detected once. The count of this clone is one. Its antigen remains unknown. The CDR3 has 16 amino acids. Germline lookup yields CDR1 SGHAT and CDR2 FQNNGV. Trimming cost V 4 bases and J 9 bases; bases outside gene matches: 12. Naive CD8 cells lacked CD45RO and underwent positive selection for CCR7, leaving out terminally differentiated effector memory CD45RA+ cells.

The rearrangement links TRBV11-2 to TRBJ2-1, with 10 bases matching TRBD2. The source of this sequence is a young man in good health. The specimen sequenced was naive CD8+ T cells sorted from blood. CDR3 sequence: CASSSPKELAGSEQFF. The CDR3 nucleotides read TGTGCCAGCAGCTCCCCTAAAGAACTAGCGGGAAGTGAGCAGTTCTTC.